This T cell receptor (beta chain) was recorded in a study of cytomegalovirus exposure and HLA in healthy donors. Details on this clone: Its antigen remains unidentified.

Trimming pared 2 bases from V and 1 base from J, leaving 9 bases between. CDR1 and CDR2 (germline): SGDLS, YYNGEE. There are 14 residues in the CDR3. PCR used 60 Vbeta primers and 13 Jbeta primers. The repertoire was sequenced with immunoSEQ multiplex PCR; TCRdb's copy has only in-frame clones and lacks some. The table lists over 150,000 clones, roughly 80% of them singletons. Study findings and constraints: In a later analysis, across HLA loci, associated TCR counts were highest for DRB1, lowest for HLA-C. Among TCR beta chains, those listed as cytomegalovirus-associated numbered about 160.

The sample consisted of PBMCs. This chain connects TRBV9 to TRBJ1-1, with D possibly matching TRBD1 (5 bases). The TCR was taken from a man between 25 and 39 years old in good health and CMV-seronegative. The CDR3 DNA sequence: TGTGCCAGCAGCGTCGACAGAGCGAACACTGAAGCTTTCTTT. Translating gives CASSVDRANTEAFF.